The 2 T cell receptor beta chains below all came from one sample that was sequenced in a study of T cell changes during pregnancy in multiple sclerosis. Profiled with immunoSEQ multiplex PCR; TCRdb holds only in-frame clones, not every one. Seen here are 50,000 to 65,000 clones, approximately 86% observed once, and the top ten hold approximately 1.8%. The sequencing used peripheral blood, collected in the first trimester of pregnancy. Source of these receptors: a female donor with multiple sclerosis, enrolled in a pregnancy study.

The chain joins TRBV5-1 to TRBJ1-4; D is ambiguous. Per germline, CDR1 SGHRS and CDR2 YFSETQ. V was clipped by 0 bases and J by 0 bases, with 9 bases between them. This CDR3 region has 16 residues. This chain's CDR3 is CASSLDVSATNEKLFF. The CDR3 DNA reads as TGCGCCAGCAGCTTGGATGTCAGTGCAACTAATGAAAAACTGTTTTTT.

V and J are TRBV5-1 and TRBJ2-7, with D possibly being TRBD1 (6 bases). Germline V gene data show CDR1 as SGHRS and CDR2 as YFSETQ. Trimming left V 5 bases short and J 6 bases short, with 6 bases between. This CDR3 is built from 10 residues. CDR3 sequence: CASRGGEQYF. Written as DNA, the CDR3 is TGCGCCAGCAGAGGGGGCGAGCAGTACTTC. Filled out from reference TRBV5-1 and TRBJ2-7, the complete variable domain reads KAGVTQTPRYLIKTRGQQVTLSCSPISGHRSVSWYQQTPGQGLQFLFEYFSETQRNKGNFPGRFSGRQFSNSRSEMNVSTLELGDSALYLCASRGGEQYFGPGTRLTVT.